The 25 T cell receptor beta chains below all came from one sample that was sequenced in a study of T cells in Graves' hyperthyroidism and ophthalmopathy (dated by TCRdb to the late 2010s). The receptor library was made with multiplex PCR. TCRdb lists the instrument as Illumina HiSeq 2000. Amplification of TCR beta CDR3 regions was carried out from RNA transcripts. A first-round RT-PCR of the TCR CDR3 used the HTBI primer set with the Qiagen OneStep RT-PCR kit. Starting from the raw public reads, TCRdb applied fastp trimming at Q25, assembled clones with MiXCR and retained in-frame beta chains. Merged by CDR3 protein, the rows form single entries marked with the most common genes and DNA. For this sample there are around 50,000 distinct CDR3 sequences; roughly 50% appear just once. Clones ranked in the top ten supply approximately 9.1% of the sample. Input material: blood. The receptors shown here come from a woman aged 50 to 60 with Graves' ophthalmopathy.

This clonotype was recorded at least ten times. V usage is TRBV12-3 or TRBV12-4 and J usage is TRBJ2-1; D may be TRBD1 or TRBD2 (6 bases each). V was trimmed by 5 bases and J by 7 bases, leaving 21 bases between them. The CDR3 runs 16 residues. The CDR3 loop reads CASSTFGRGLGNEQFF. The CDR3 DNA reads TGTGCCAGCAGTACCTTTGGCCGGGGGCTAGGAAATGAGCAGTTCTTC.

The table lists this clonotype with a count of one. The chain combines TRBV20-1 with TRBJ2-4; possibly TRBD2 for D (5 bases). Trimming left V 6 bases short and J 6 bases short, with 18 bases between. The CDR3 sequence is 14 residues long. Germline CDR1 DFQATT, CDR2 SNEGSKA (reference sequence). This chain's CDR3 is CSASDPGERNIQYF. Written as DNA, the CDR3 is TGCAGTGCCTCTGACCCCGGGGAGCGAAACATTCAGTACTTC.

In its sample, this clonotype was seen many times. The rearrangement uses TRBV11-2 and TRBJ2-7, with 9 nucleotides matching TRBD1. The V and J ends lost 3 bases and 2 bases, in that order; junction bases with no gene match: 5. Per germline, CDR1 SGHAT and CDR2 FQNNGV. There are 15 residues in the CDR3. In DNA, the CDR3 is TGTGCCAGCAGCTTTCGGACAGGGGCGGCCTACGAGCAGTACTTC. Amino acids: CASSFRTGAAYEQYF.

This clonotype has ten or more counts. A much bigger clone sits one base away, suggesting this may be a read error. J is TRBJ2-7 and V is TRBV5-8; no clear D. This CDR3 spans 14 amino acids. The V gene's germline CDR1 is SGHTS and CDR2 YDEGEE. CDR3 in amino acids: CASSFRTRRYEQHF. The CDR3 region has the DNA TGTGCCAGCAGCTTCCGGACCCGGCGGTACGAGCAGCACTTC.

This chain uses TRBV29-1 with TRBJ1-2, with D tentatively TRBD1 (6 bases). Germline lookup yields CDR1 SQVTM and CDR2 ANQGSEA. Trimming removed 4 bases from V and 8 bases from J, with 20 bases in between. The CDR3 loop spans 14 amino acids. CDR3 nucleotides: TGCAGCGTTGGGGCGGGGGGCGCGTCGGGAGGCTACACCTTC. Translation gives CSVGAGGASGGYTF.

The genes are TRBV2 and TRBJ1-3; D gene unclear. Germline CDR1 reads SNHLY; CDR2 reads FYNNEI. Trimming stripped 8 bases from V and 0 bases from J, with 17 bases between. The CDR3 is 16 residues long. The DNA of the CDR3 is TGTGCCAGCTCACCATCGGGGAAGGGCTCTGGAAACACCATATATTTT. This codes for CASSPSGKGSGNTIYF.

The rearrangement uses TRBV27 and TRBJ2-7, with D possibly being TRBD1 (6 bases). The CDR3 covers 17 residues. Trimming pared 0 bases from V and 3 bases from J, leaving 18 bases between. CDR1 MNHEY and CDR2 SMNVEV come from the germline V gene (reference sequence). In DNA form, the CDR3 reads TGTGCCAGCAGTTTATCCCCCCAAACAGGGTCTAGCTACGAGCAGTACTTC. Its translation is CASSLSPQTGSSYEQYF.

This clonotype was seen ten or more times. V gene TRBV15 combines with J gene TRBJ2-3; 13 bases are shared with TRBD2. In germline, CDR1 is LNHNV, CDR2 YYDKDF (reference sequence). The CDR3 length is 20 residues. Germline trimming cut 3 bases from V and 3 bases from J; bases unmatched to any gene: 15. The CDR3 nucleotides read TGTGCCACCAGCAGGTCCACTAGCGGGGGGGCGATCGGCGGGACAGATACGCAGTATTTT. Its translation is CATSRSTSGGAIGGTDTQYF.

The V call is TRBV30, the J call TRBJ2-7; D not certain. V lost 0 bases and J lost 4, with 7 bases in between. This CDR3 is built from 12 residues. The germline V gene encodes CDR1 GTSNPN and CDR2 SVGIG (reference sequence). CDR3 region: CAWSVVGYEQYF. Written as DNA, the CDR3 is TGTGCCTGGAGTGTAGTTGGGTACGAGCAGTACTTC.

This clonotype has ten or more counts. The rearrangement joins TRBV4-1 to TRBJ1-6, with a weak D call TRBD1 (6 bases). Trimming removed 3 bases at V and 3 bases at J, with 9 bases between. The CDR3 covers 15 residues. The germline gives CDR1 MGHRA, CDR2 YSYEKL. CDR3 coding DNA: TGCGCCAGCAGCCAGGGGGGCATCTATAATTCACCCCTCCACTTT. This encodes CASSQGGIYNSPLHF.

This clonotype occurred once. The chain recombines TRBV24-1 with TRBJ2-1, with TRBD2 identical over 8 bases. The CDR3 has 14 residues. Germline CDR1 and CDR2: KGHDR and SFDVKD. J lost 9 bases, V lost 7 bases, and 10 bases had no gene match. CDR3 residues: CATSYRGGCSEQFF. The CDR3 coding sequence is TGTGCCACCAGCTACCGGGGGGGGTGCAGTGAGCAGTTCTTC.

This clonotype was counted at least ten times. The rearrangement links TRBV20-1 to TRBJ2-7; 8 bases agree with TRBD2. The length of the CDR3 is 13 residues. Unmatched junction bases numbered 10, after V lost 6 bases and J lost 6 bases. Per germline, CDR1 DFQATT and CDR2 SNEGSKA (reference sequence). The CDR3 bases are TGCAGTGCACGACCCGGGACTAGTCCCGAGCAGTACTTC. It is translated as CSARPGTSPEQYF.

The table lists this clonotype with a few counts. One junction end disagrees with the germline gene, perhaps due to a read error. CDR3 bases: TGTGCCAGCAGACCATCTCAGGGGACCGTGCAACCCCGGCATTTT. Protein: CASRPSQGTVQPRHF. V gene TRBV6-5 combines with J gene TRBJ1-5; tentative D call: TRBD1 (6 bases). Germline V CDR1 and CDR2: MNHEY, SVGAGI. This CDR3 comprises 15 residues.

In its sample, this clonotype was seen a few times. The chain recombines TRBV6-2 or TRBV6-3 with TRBJ2-5; D remains unclear. The CDR3 runs 16 residues. Germline V gives CDR1 MNHEY, CDR2 SVGEGT. V was shortened by 7 bases and J by 2 bases, with 20 bases between the two germline ends. CDR3 nucleotides: TGTGCCAGCACCCCCCTTTTTTCCTCTGGGCAAGAGACCCAGTACTTC. It is translated as CASTPLFSSGQETQYF.

In the case of this clonotype: This may stem from a read error, because a much larger clone lies one nucleotide away. The CDR3 ends on some other residue instead of the conserved phenylalanine or tryptophan, so this is likely a read error. CDR3 in amino acids: CASSQLNRGIYSPLHL. CDR3 in DNA: TGTGCCAGCAGCCAATTAAACAGGGGGATATATTCCCCCCTCCACCTT. The chain combines TRBV5-8 with TRBJ1-6, with 8 nucleotides matching TRBD1. CDR3 length equals 16 residues. CDR1 is SGHTS and CDR2 is YDEGEE in the germline V gene.

Note on this clonotype: A read error may account for a junction end that differs from germline. V and J are TRBV15 and TRBJ2-6; tentatively, D is TRBD1 or TRBD2 (5 bases each). This CDR3 contains 15 residues. The germline V gene has CDR1 LNHNV and CDR2 YYDKDF (reference sequence). The CDR3 nucleotides are TGTGCCACCAGCAGAGGAAAGACTTCGGGGCACGGACTGGCTTTC. As protein: CATSRGKTSGHGLAF.

Turning to this clonotype: A much more abundant neighbour one base away suggests this may be a read error. The chain combines TRBV5-4 with TRBJ2-7; no clear D. CDR3 length: 14 amino acids. In germline, CDR1 is SGHNT, CDR2 YYREEE (reference sequence). The CDR3 is CATSFDLSAYEQYF. The CDR3 bases are TGTGCCACCAGCTTCGACTTGAGCGCCTACGAGCAGTACTTC.

In this sample, this clonotype turned up many times. This rearrangement joins TRBV11-2 to TRBJ1-4, with 7 bases identical to TRBD1. Trimming at V came to 4 bases and at J to 5 bases, leaving 4 bases not matched to a gene. The V gene's germline CDR1 is SGHAT and CDR2 FQNNGV. The CDR3 extends over 14 amino acids. CDR3 sequence (DNA): TGTGCCAGCAGCTGGGGACAGATAAATGAAAAACTGTTTTTT. The encoded protein is CASSWGQINEKLFF.

The rearrangement links TRBV9 to TRBJ2-5; 13 bases map to TRBD2. The CDR3 spans 15 residues. V lost 3 bases, J lost 5 bases, and 4 bases stayed unmatched. From germline, CDR1 is SGDLS and CDR2 YYNGEE. CDR3 coding DNA: TGTGCCAGCAGCGGGACTAGCGGGGGCCCGGAGACCCAGTACTTC. Its translation is CASSGTSGGPETQYF.

This clonotype showed up many times. This chain links TRBV7-9 with TRBJ1-1; TRBD1 matches 7 bases. The CDR3 is 15 amino acids. V dropped 5 bases and J dropped 1; count of bases not matched to a gene: 7. Germline V CDR1 and CDR2: SEHNR, FQNEAQ (reference sequence). CDR3 bases: TGTGCCAGCAGCACCCAGGGGGTACAGAACACTGAAGCTTTCTTT. Translated, it gives CASSTQGVQNTEAFF. The full variable domain, with the rest looked up from reference TRBV7-9 and TRBJ1-1, is DTGVSQNPRHKITKRGQNVTFRCDPISEHNRLYWYRQTLGQGPEFLTYFQNEAQLEKSRLLSDRFSAERPKGSFSTLEIQRTEQGDSAMYLCASSTQGVQNTEAFFGQGTRLTVV.

This chain uses TRBV2 with TRBJ2-1, with D uncertain. Germline values: CDR1 SNHLY, CDR2 FYNNEI. The V end lost 1 base, the J end lost 6 bases, and 7 bases lay between the germline ends. This CDR3 contains 13 residues. The CDR3, as DNA: TGTGCCAGCAGTGAAGTCGGCGGCAATGAGCAGTTCTTC. It translates to CASSEVGGNEQFF.

This clonotype was recorded at least ten times. The chain employs TRBV6-1 and TRBJ2-1; TRBD2 aligns across 7 bases. CDR1 is MNHNS and CDR2 is SASEGT in the germline V gene. This CDR3 comprises 14 residues. The junction had 2 bases not matched to a gene; V was cut back by 4 bases and J by 2 bases. Here the CDR3 reads CASSVAGAYNEQFF. CDR3 nucleotide sequence: TGTGCCAGCAGTGTTGCGGGGGCCTACAATGAGCAGTTCTTC.

This clonotype was counted at least ten times. The V call is TRBV14, the J call TRBJ2-7; TRBD1 aligns across 7 bases. CDR3 length equals 14 residues. V shed 1 base, J shed 1 base, and the junction held 1 base outside the gene matches. The germline V gene encodes CDR1 SGHDN and CDR2 FVKESK. CDR3: CASSQAQGSYEQYF. The DNA for the CDR3 is TGTGCCAGCAGCCAAGCACAGGGGTCCTACGAGCAGTACTTC. The variable domain in full, with the rest retrieved from reference TRBV14 and TRBJ2-7, is EAGVTQFPSHSVIEKGQTVTLRCDPISGHDNLYWYRRVMGKEIKFLLHFVKESKQDESGMPNNRFLAERTGGTYSTLKVQPAELEDSGVYFCASSQAQGSYEQYFGPGTRLTVT.

The V and J genes are TRBV6-5 and TRBJ2-7; 7 bases align to TRBD1. The CDR3 extends over 16 amino acids. V was clipped by 6 bases and J by 0 bases; unmatched bases: 11. Germline CDR1 reads MNHEY; CDR2 reads SVGAGI. For the CDR3, the DNA is TGTGCCAGCAGCCTCAACCTGGGGGACAGCTCCTACGAGCAGTACTTC. Translated, it gives CASSLNLGDSSYEQYF.

This clonotype was counted a few times. The CDR3 sequence: CSAFPGQGLLRAVRV. CDR3 sequence (DNA): TGCAGTGCCTTTCCCGGACAGGGGCTCCTACGAGCAGTCAGAGTT. V gene TRBV20-1 combines with J gene TRBJ2-7; 9 nucleotides agree with TRBD1. The CDR3 has 15 residues. Germline V gives CDR1 DFQATT, CDR2 SNEGSKA (reference sequence).